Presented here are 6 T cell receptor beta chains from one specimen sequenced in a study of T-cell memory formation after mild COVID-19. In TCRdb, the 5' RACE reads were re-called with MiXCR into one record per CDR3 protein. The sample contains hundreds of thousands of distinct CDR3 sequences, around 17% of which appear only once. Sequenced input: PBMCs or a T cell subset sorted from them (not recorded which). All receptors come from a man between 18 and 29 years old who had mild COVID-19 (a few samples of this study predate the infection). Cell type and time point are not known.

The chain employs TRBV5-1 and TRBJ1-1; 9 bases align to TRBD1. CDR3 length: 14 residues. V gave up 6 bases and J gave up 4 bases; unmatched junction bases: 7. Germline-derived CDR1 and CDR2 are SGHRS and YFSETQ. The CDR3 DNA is TGCGCCAGCATGGTAGGACAGGGGCGCACTGAAGCTTTCTTT. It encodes CASMVGQGRTEAFF.

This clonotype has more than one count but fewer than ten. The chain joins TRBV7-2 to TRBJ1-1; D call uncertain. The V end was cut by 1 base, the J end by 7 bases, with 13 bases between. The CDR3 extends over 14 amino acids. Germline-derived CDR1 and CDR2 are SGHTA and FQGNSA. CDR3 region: CASSLGGRLLEAFF. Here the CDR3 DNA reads TGTGCCAGCAGCTTAGGGGGTCGCCTGCTTGAAGCTTTCTTT.

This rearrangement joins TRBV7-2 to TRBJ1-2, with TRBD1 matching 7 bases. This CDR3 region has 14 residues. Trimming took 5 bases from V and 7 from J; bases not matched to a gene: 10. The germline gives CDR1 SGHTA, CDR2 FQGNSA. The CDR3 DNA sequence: TGTGCCAGCAGCCCAGGGGGGGGCGCTGGTGGCTACACCTTC. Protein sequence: CASSPGGGAGGYTF.

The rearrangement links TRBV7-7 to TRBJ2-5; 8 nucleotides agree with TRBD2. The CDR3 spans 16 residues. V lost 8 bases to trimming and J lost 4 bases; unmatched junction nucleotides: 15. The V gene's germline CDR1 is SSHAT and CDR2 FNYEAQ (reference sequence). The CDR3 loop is CASREGLAGEGETQYF. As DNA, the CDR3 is TGTGCCAGCCGTGAGGGGCTAGCGGGTGAGGGAGAGACCCAGTACTTC.

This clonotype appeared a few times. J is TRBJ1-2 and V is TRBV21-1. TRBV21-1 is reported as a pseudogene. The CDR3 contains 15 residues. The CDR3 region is CASSKEGSLNSRYTF. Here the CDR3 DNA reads TGTGCCAGCAGCAAAGAAGGTTCACTTAATTCCCGCTACACCTTC.

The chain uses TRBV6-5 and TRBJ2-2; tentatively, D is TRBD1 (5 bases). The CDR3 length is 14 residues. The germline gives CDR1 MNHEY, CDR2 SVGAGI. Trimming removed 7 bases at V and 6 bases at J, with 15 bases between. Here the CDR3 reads CASKRPQGAGELFF. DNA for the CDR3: TGTGCCAGCAAAAGGCCGCAAGGGGCCGGGGAGCTGTTTTTT.